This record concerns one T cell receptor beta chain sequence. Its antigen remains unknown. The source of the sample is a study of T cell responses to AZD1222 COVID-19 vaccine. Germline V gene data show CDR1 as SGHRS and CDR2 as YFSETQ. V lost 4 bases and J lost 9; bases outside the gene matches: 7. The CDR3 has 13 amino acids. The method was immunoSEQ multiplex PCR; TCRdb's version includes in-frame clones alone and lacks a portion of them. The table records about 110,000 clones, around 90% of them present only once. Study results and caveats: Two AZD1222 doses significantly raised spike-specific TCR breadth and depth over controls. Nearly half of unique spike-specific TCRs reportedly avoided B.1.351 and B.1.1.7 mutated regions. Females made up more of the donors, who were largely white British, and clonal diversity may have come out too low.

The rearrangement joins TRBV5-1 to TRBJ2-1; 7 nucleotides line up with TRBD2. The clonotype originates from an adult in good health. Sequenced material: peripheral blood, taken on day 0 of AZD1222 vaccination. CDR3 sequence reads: CASSTLGEGEQFF. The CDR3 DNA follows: TGCGCCAGCAGCACCCTCGGGGAGGGTGAGCAGTTCTTC.